The sample holds a few counts of the clone carrying this T cell receptor (beta chain). What it binds is not known. This specimen belongs to a study of response to subunit inactivated influenza vaccine. TCRdb itself ran the RT-PCR reads through MiXCR, one entry per CDR3 protein. The sample lists about 570,000 distinct CDR3 sequences, over 9% occurring once. Trimming took 7 bases from V and 2 from J; bases not matched to a gene: 9. The germline V gene encodes CDR1 SGHRS and CDR2 YFSETQ. The CDR3 runs 15 residues. Findings and limits, study-wide: The authors proposed limited new T cell recruitment per seasonal influenza vaccination.

These data were also reused for a study on T cells expressing NK-cell markers. That work adds: 5'RACE template switching with UMIs generated TCR beta cDNA. It was sorted CD3+CD56+NKG2C+, CD3+CD56+NKG2C- and CD3+CD56-NKG2C+ T cells that supplied the TCR beta repertoires. Seven of eight sequenced donors tested HCMV-seropositive; one tested seronegative. What remained unclear was the HCMV specificity of expanded NKG2C+ T cell clones.

The sample consisted of PBMCs from blood, taken on the day of vaccination. The TCR was taken from a man in his forties or fifties who received an inactivated influenza vaccine. This chain joins TRBV5-1 and TRBJ2-3; 8 nucleotides line up with TRBD2. As DNA, the CDR3 is TGCGCCAGCTTTTCGGGCGGGGGGCACACAGATACGCAGTATTTT. Translation: CASFSGGGHTDTQYF.